This TCR beta chain originates from a study of cytomegalovirus exposure and HLA in healthy donors. On the study more broadly: HLA-typed donors were the source of approximately 88 million unique TCRs, which an early data release held. General study points: With high specificity and sensitivity, the classifier reportedly diagnosed cytomegalovirus status. Despite most TCR sequences being rare, some public TCRs occurred in many donors. At a 0.05 false discovery rate, a later analysis found approximately 15,000 TCR beta sequences to be associated with HLA alleles.

This clone was observed a few times. Its antigen is as yet unknown. PCR amplification relied on 60 Vbeta primers (plus 13 Jbeta primers). Only in-frame clones appear in the TCRdb table, and some are missing; sequencing was by immunoSEQ multiplex PCR. The table shows about 140,000 clones, with roughly four fifths occurring only once. Sequencing used PBMCs. This clonotype was obtained from a man younger than 35 in good health and CMV-seropositive.

The DNA for the CDR3 is TGTGCCAGCAGTCAGGGAGGGTTCGACAATGAGCAGTTCTTC. Its translation: CASSQGGFDNEQFF. This chain links TRBV28 with TRBJ2-1; 7 positions agree with TRBD2. The CDR3 loop spans 14 amino acids. The V segment lost 5 bases and the J segment 5 bases; nucleotides outside the gene matches: 6. In germline, CDR1 is MDHEN, CDR2 SYDVKM.